The TCR beta chain described here comes from a study of blood T cell repertoires in COVID-19. CDR1 LNHNV and CDR2 YYDKDF come from the germline V gene (reference sequence). There are 15 residues in the CDR3. With 5 bases removed from V and 2 bases from J, the gap between germline ends came to 15 bases. The data were produced by immunoSEQ multiplex PCR, yet TCRdb's version contains in-frame clones alone and is incomplete. In the table there are around 250,000 clones, approximately 87% of which are singletons. This chain links TRBV15 with TRBJ1-2; D is perhaps TRBD1 (6 bases). The receptor comes from a man aged 60 to 75 who had recovered from COVID-19. Sequenced material: peripheral blood. CDR3: CATSAALRGNYGYTF. As DNA, the CDR3 is TGTGCCACCAGCGCCGCCTTGAGGGGGAACTATGGCTACACCTTC. The full variable domain, with the rest looked up from reference TRBV15 and TRBJ1-2, is DAMVIQNPRYQVTQFGKPVTLSCSQTLNHNVMYWYQQKSSQAPKLLFHYYDKDFNNEADTPDNFQSRRPNTSFCFLDIRSPGLGDTAMYLCATSAALRGNYGYTFGSGTRLTVV.